This T cell receptor (beta chain) was identified in a study of neurological immune-mediated disorders. Time point specified: longitudinal time-point 2. Trimming removed 6 bases from V and 6 bases from J; junction bases left unmatched: 5. This CDR3 comprises 14 residues. This clonotype was seen ten or more times. 5'RACE generated cDNA with 10-nucleotide random UMIs. In TCRdb, the 5' RACE reads were re-called with MiXCR into one record per CDR3 protein. The table shows about 90,000 distinct CDR3 sequences, with about 12% occurring only once. Sequencing used PBMCs. J is TRBJ2-5 and V is TRBV12-3 or TRBV12-4, with 12 bases identical to TRBD2. The clonotype originates from a female donor with HTLV-1-associated myelopathy (HAM/TSP). The CDR3 here is CASSLAGGPKTQYF. CDR3 bases: TGTGCCAGCAGCCTAGCGGGGGGGCCGAAGACCCAGTACTTC.